This T cell receptor (beta chain) was found in a study of CD8+ T cells in alopecia areata. Findings and caveats of the study: Patients displayed less clarity in TCR sharing than mice, a finding possibly related to HLA.

Lesional scalp punch biopsies and peripheral blood were collected from alopecia areata patients. Deletions cut 0 bases from V and 2 bases from J, with 6 bases between. From germline, CDR1 is LNHNV and CDR2 YYDKDF (reference sequence). The CDR3 consists of 14 residues. The sample holds many counts of this clone. Its antigen is not identified. TCR sequencing used cDNA made by reverse transcription of extracted RNA. Only in-frame clones appear in the TCRdb table, and some are missing; sequencing was by immunoSEQ multiplex PCR. The sample has around 30,000 clones, 60% to 85% seen once. The source of this sequence is a human donor with alopecia areata. What was sequenced was NKG2D-low CD8+ T cells sorted from blood. The chain has TRBV15 and TRBJ2-3; D possibly matches TRBD1 or TRBD2 (5 bases each). CDR3 DNA sequence: TGTGCCACCAGCAGAGAGGGACCCACAGATACGCAGTATTTT. Protein: CATSREGPTDTQYF. Looking up the rest from reference TRBV15 and TRBJ2-3 gives the full variable domain: DAMVIQNPRYQVTQFGKPVTLSCSQTLNHNVMYWYQQKSSQAPKLLFHYYDKDFNNEADTPDNFQSRRPNTSFCFLDIRSPGLGDTAMYLCATSREGPTDTQYFGPGTRLTVL.